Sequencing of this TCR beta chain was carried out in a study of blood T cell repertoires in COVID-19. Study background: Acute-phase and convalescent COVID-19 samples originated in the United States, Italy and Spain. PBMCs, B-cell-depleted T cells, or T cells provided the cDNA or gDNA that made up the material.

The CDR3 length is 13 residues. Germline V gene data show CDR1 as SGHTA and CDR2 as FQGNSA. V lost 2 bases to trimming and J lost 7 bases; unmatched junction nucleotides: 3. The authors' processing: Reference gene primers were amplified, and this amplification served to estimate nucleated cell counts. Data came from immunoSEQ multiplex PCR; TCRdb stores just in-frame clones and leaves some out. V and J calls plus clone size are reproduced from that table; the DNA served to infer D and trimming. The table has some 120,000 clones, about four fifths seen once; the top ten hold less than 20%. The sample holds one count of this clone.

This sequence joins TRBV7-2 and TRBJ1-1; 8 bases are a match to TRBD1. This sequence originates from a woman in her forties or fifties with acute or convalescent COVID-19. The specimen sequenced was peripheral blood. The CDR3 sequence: CASSLQGAGEAFF. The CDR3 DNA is TGTGCCAGCAGCTTACAGGGGGCGGGTGAAGCTTTCTTT.